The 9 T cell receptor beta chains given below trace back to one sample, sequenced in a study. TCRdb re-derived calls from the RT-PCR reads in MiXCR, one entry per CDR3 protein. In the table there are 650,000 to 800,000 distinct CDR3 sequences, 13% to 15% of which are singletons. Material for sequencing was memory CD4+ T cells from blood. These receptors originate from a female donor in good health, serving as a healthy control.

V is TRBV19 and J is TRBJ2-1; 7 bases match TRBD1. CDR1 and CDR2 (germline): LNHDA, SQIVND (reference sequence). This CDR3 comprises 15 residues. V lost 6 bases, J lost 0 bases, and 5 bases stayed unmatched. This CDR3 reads CASRKDRPSYNEQFF. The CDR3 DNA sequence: TGTGCCAGTAGGAAGGACAGGCCCTCCTACAATGAGCAGTTCTTC.

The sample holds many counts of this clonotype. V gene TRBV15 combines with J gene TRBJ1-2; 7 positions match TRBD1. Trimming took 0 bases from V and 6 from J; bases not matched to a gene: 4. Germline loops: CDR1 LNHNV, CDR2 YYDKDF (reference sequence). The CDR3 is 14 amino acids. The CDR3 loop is CATSRDRTGNGYTF. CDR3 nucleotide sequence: TGTGCCACCAGCAGAGACCGGACAGGTAATGGCTACACCTTC.

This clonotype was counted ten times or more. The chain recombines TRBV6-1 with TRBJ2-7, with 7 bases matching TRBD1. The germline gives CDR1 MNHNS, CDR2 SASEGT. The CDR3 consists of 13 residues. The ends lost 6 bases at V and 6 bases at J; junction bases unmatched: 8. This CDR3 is CASSRGIDIEQYF. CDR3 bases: TGTGCCAGCAGCAGGGGGATCGACATCGAGCAGTACTTC.

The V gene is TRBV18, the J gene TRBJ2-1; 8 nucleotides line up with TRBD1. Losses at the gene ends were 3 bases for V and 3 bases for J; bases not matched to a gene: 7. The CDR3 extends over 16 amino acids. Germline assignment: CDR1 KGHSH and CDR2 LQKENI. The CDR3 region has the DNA TGTGCCAGCTCACCCACCGGACAGGGAGGCTACAATGAGCAGTTCTTC. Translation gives CASSPTGQGGYNEQFF.

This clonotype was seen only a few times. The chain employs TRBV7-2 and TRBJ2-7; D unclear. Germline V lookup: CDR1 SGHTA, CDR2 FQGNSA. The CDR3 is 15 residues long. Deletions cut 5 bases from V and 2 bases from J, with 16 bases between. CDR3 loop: CASSQKHEFPYEQYF. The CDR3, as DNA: TGTGCCAGCAGCCAAAAGCACGAGTTCCCCTACGAGCAGTACTTC.

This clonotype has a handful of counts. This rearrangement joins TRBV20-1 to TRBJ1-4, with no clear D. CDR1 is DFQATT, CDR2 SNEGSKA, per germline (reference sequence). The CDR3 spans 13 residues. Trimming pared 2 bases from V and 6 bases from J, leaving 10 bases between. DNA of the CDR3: TGCAGTGCTAGACCCCCCGGAGATGAAAAACTGTTTTTT. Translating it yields CSARPPGDEKLFF.

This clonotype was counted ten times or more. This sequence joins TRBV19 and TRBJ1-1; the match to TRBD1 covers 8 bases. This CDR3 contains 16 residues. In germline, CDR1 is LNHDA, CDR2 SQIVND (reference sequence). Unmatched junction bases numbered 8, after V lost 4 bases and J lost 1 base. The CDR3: CASSRRSGTGNTEAFF. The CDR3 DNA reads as TGTGCCAGTAGTAGACGATCCGGGACAGGGAACACTGAAGCTTTCTTT.

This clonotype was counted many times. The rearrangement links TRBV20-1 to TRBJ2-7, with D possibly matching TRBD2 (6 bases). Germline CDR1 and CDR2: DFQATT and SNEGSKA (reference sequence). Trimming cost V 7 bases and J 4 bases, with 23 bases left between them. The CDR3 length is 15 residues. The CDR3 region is CSGTASVRSNYEQYF. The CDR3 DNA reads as TGCAGTGGAACGGCTAGCGTACGGTCCAATTACGAGCAGTACTTC.

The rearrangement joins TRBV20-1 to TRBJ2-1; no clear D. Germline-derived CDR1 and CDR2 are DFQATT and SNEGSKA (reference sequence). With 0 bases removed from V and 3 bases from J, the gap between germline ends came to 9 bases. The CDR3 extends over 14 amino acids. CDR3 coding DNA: TGCAGTGCTAGAGATCGGAGAGGCTACAATGAGCAGTTCTTC. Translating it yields CSARDRRGYNEQFF.